This TCR beta chain was found in a study of blood T cell repertoires in COVID-19. Study-wide context: There were acute and convalescent COVID-19 samples, and they came from the United States, Italy and Spain. PBMCs, B-cell-depleted T cells, or T cells provided the cDNA or gDNA that made up the material.

Per the authors' pipeline: Estimates of nucleated cell counts were drawn from the amplification of reference gene primers. Generated by immunoSEQ multiplex PCR, the TCRdb table keeps only in-frame clones and is missing some. The DNA gave D and trimming, while V, J and clone size come from that table. The sample shows tens of thousands of clones, 60% to 85% of them seen only once. Deletions cut 0 bases from V and 5 bases from J, with 14 bases between. Germline V lookup: CDR1 SGDLS, CDR2 YYNGEE. The CDR3 has 15 amino acids. The rearrangement uses TRBV9 and TRBJ2-5; maybe TRBD2 (6 bases). The sequence came from a human donor in a cohort sampled during active COVID-19. Sequencing was carried out using peripheral blood. In nucleotides, the CDR3 is TGTGCCAGCAGCGTAGGTGTCGGGAGCATGGAGACCCAGTACTTC. It specifies CASSVGVGSMETQYF.